These 18 T cell receptor beta chains were sequenced from one sample in a study of early T cells in non-severe SARS-CoV-2 infection. A single record per CDR3 protein comes from TCRdb applying MiXCR to the 5' RACE reads. The sample has tens of thousands of distinct CDR3 sequences, roughly an eighth seen once. The specimen was whole blood, collected at baseline. The receptors stem from an adult who was a healthcare worker with PCR-confirmed SARS-CoV-2 infection or an uninfected control (not recorded which).

This clonotype was counted between two and nine times. The chain employs TRBV7-3 and TRBJ1-1; 8 bases align to TRBD1. Unmatched junction bases numbered 16, after V lost 5 bases and J lost 5 bases. Germline lookup yields CDR1 SGHTA and CDR2 FQGTGA. This CDR3 contains 17 residues. Here the CDR3 reads CASSAVPAGGLRTEAFF. In nucleotides, the CDR3 is TGTGCCAGCAGCGCCGTCCCGGCAGGGGGCCTGAGAACTGAAGCTTTCTTT.

This clonotype was observed a few times. The chain joins TRBV6-2 or TRBV6-3 to TRBJ2-3, with TRBD1 matching over 10 bases. Unmatched junction bases numbered 3, after V lost 2 bases and J lost 4 bases. The CDR3 is 15 residues long. Per germline, CDR1 MNHEY and CDR2 SVGEGT. CDR3 region: CASSYRQGASDTQYF. Written as DNA, the CDR3 is TGTGCCAGCAGTTACAGACAGGGGGCATCAGATACGCAGTATTTT.

This clonotype has just a few counts. The chain combines TRBV5-1 with TRBJ2-2; tentative D call: TRBD1 (5 bases). Trimming took 0 bases from V and 4 from J, leaving 10 bases between them. CDR1 is SGHRS, CDR2 YFSETQ, per germline. The CDR3 consists of 15 residues. In nucleotides, the CDR3 is TGCGCCAGCAGCTTGGCGCCAGGGCTCACCGGGGAGCTGTTTTTT. Its translation is CASSLAPGLTGELFF.

This clonotype was observed many times. The chain couples TRBV5-1 to TRBJ1-6, with D hard to call. Trimming removed 4 bases from V and 7 bases from J, with 12 bases in between. Germline-derived CDR1 and CDR2 are SGHRS and YFSETQ. The CDR3 contains 14 residues. CDR3 in DNA: TGCGCCAGCAGCGCAGGTTCAAGGAATTCACCCCTCCACTTT. As protein: CASSAGSRNSPLHF.

This chain uses TRBV7-2 with TRBJ2-7; D gene uncertain. V dropped 1 base and J dropped 0 bases, with 7 bases sitting between them. Germline-derived CDR1 and CDR2 are SGHTA and FQGNSA. This CDR3 has 14 amino acids. CDR3 residues: CASSLDFLSYEQYF. The CDR3 DNA is TGTGCCAGCAGCTTAGACTTTCTCTCCTACGAGCAGTACTTC.

This clonotype was found a few times. This chain links TRBV3-1 with TRBJ1-3, with D unresolved. The CDR3 contains 14 residues. The germline CDR1 and CDR2 sequences are LGHDT and YNNKEL (reference sequence). V was shortened by 1 base and J by 1 base, with 5 bases between the two germline ends. The CDR3 loop reads CASSQGRSGNTIYF. The CDR3 DNA sequence: TGTGCCAGCAGCCAAGGGAGATCTGGAAACACCATATATTTT. The full variable domain, in which reference TRBV3-1 and TRBJ1-3 provide the parts outside the CDR3, is DTAVSQTPKYLVTQMGNDKSIKCEQNLGHDTMYWYKQDSKKFLKIMFSYNNKELIINETVPNRFSPKSPDKAHLNLHINSLELGDSAVYFCASSQGRSGNTIYFGEGSWLTVV.

This clonotype appeared many times. This chain links TRBV20-1 with TRBJ2-3; unclear D gene. Trimming shortened V by 6 bases and J by 1 base, and 11 bases separated the two germline ends. Germline CDR1 is DFQATT and CDR2 is SNEGSKA (reference sequence). The CDR3 extends over 13 amino acids. DNA for the CDR3: TGCAGTGCACTAAGGTGGGGCACAGATACGCAGTATTTT. Its translation is CSALRWGTDTQYF.

In its sample, this clonotype was seen many times. The V call is TRBV20-1, the J call TRBJ1-5, with no clear D. Germline-derived CDR1 and CDR2 are DFQATT and SNEGSKA (reference sequence). The CDR3 has 15 amino acids. Trimming took off 0 bases at V and 1 base at J, with 10 bases between the two ends. The CDR3 is CSAREGGGSNQPQHF. The DNA for the CDR3 is TGCAGTGCTAGAGAGGGCGGAGGGAGCAATCAGCCCCAGCATTTT.

This clonotype came up many times. The rearrangement links TRBV7-2 to TRBJ1-2; 9 nucleotides match TRBD1. CDR1 SGHTA and CDR2 FQGNSA come from the germline V gene. The CDR3 is 16 amino acids. After removal of 0 bases from V and 0 bases from J, the junction contained 2 bases not matched to a gene. CDR3 bases: TGTGCCAGCAGCTTAGCCCGGGACAGGGCTAACTATGGCTACACCTTC. The encoded protein is CASSLARDRANYGYTF.

This clonotype has at least ten counts. The chain combines TRBV11-2 with TRBJ2-2; no definite D call. The V gene lost 6 bases and the J gene lost 7 bases, with 12 bases spanning the gap. The CDR3 spans 13 residues. Germline V lookup: CDR1 SGHAT, CDR2 FQNNGV. The DNA of the CDR3 is TGTGCCAGCAGTAGCTCGAAGGGCGGGGAGCTGTTTTTT. It encodes CASSSSKGGELFF.

This clonotype was detected a few times. This chain connects TRBV10-3 to TRBJ2-1; D is possibly TRBD1 or TRBD2 (5 bases each). Germline V CDR1 and CDR2: ENHRY, SYGVKD. V gave up 10 bases and J gave up 1 base, with 14 bases separating them. This CDR3 is 14 amino acids long. In DNA, the CDR3 is TGTGCCACCGGGGACGGGGAGTCCTACAATGAGCAGTTCTTC. Translated, it gives CATGDGESYNEQFF.

The rearrangement joins TRBV12-3 or TRBV12-4 to TRBJ2-1; weak D call: TRBD2 (5 bases). V dropped 6 bases and J dropped 0 bases, with 12 bases sitting between them. This CDR3 comprises 15 residues. CDR3 sequence (DNA): TGTGCCAGCAGCCAAGGGAGAAGCTCCTACAATGAGCAGTTCTTC. It yields the protein CASSQGRSSYNEQFF.

The V call is TRBV6-4, the J call TRBJ2-1, with 16 bases fitting TRBD2. The germline V gene encodes CDR1 MRHNA and CDR2 SNTAGT. The CDR3 is 20 amino acids. Losses at the gene ends were 0 bases for V and 5 bases for J; bases not matched to a gene: 10. The CDR3 DNA reads TGTGCCAGCAGTGACTCACCACTTGGGACTAGCGGGGGGGCCCACAATGAGCAGTTCTTC. As protein: CASSDSPLGTSGGAHNEQFF.

This clonotype was seen a few times. The gene calls are TRBV7-9 and TRBJ1-3; D might be TRBD1 (5 bases). The CDR3 covers 16 residues. V was pared by 4 bases and J by 1 base, with 14 bases between. Germline CDR1 SEHNR, CDR2 FQNEAQ (reference sequence). The CDR3 nucleotides are TGTGCCAGCAGCTCCCCTAAGACAGTGTCTGGAAACACCATATATTTT. Encoded protein: CASSSPKTVSGNTIYF. Complete variable domain (other parts from reference TRBV7-9 and TRBJ1-3): DTGVSQNPRHKITKRGQNVTFRCDPISEHNRLYWYRQTLGQGPEFLTYFQNEAQLEKSRLLSDRFSAERPKGSFSTLEIQRTEQGDSAMYLCASSSPKTVSGNTIYFGEGSWLTVV.

The chain is built from TRBV3-1 and TRBJ1-4; D is undetermined. Germline lookup yields CDR1 LGHDT and CDR2 YNNKEL (reference sequence). The CDR3 is 14 amino acids. V dropped 0 bases and J dropped 5 bases, with 7 bases sitting between them. The CDR3 DNA is TGTGCCAGCAGCCAAGATTCGGTAAATGAAAAACTGTTTTTT. As protein: CASSQDSVNEKLFF.

The chain joins TRBV24-1 to TRBJ2-1; D is unresolved. From germline, CDR1 is KGHDR and CDR2 SFDVKD. The CDR3 contains 16 residues. V was cut by 2 bases and J by 5 bases, with 15 bases left in between. CDR3 sequence reads: CATSDSRFDKNNEQFF. DNA for the CDR3: TGTGCCACCAGTGATTCCCGCTTCGACAAAAACAATGAGCAGTTCTTC.

This clonotype was counted a few times. V gene TRBV19 combines with J gene TRBJ2-3; D unclear. The CDR3 has 15 residues. The V gene's germline CDR1 is LNHDA and CDR2 SQIVND (reference sequence). V gave up 6 bases and J gave up 3 bases, with 16 bases separating them. Written as DNA, the CDR3 is TGTGCCAGTAGGCCCCCGGGTCTGGGTACAGATACGCAGTATTTT. It specifies CASRPPGLGTDTQYF.

J is TRBJ1-2 and V is TRBV18; 11 nucleotides line up with TRBD1. With 4 bases clipped from V and 8 bases from J, the junction kept 9 bases outside the gene matches. Per the germline V gene, CDR1 is KGHSH and CDR2 is LQKENI. CDR3 length equals 15 residues. The CDR3 sequence: CASSLSGTGGNGYTF. The CDR3 DNA reads TGTGCCAGCTCACTGTCCGGGACAGGGGGAAACGGCTACACCTTC. Combining the CDR3 with reference TRBV18 and TRBJ1-2 gives the whole variable domain NAGVMQNPRHLVRRRGQEARLRCSPMKGHSHVYWYRQLPEEGLKFMVYLQKENIIDESGMPKERFSAEFPKEGPSILRIQQVVRGDSAAYFCASSLSGTGGNGYTFGSGTRLTVV.